This T cell receptor beta chain derives from a study of long-term antiretroviral therapy in people with HIV. Participants with HIV, all of them, were treated in the United States. CDR1 and CDR2 (germline): SGDLS, YYNGEE. The ends were cut back, 5 bases at V and 3 bases at J, with 14 bases in the middle. The CDR3 has 14 residues. Samples were assayed with immunoSEQ v3.0 at survey level. The table came from immunoSEQ multiplex PCR; TCRdb's copy has only in-frame clones and leaves some out. Among 15,000 to 20,000 clones listed, 75% to 85% were seen once. V gene TRBV9 combines with J gene TRBJ1-1; possible D gene TRBD1, 6 bases. The TCR was taken from a man aged 18-30 years with HIV. Sample: unsorted PBMCs, taken 0.1 years before starting antiretroviral therapy. Here the CDR3 DNA reads TGTGCCAGCAGTTATCAGGACAGCCACACTGAAGCTTTCTTT. Translating gives CASSYQDSHTEAFF. Full variable domain (outside the CDR3, taken from reference TRBV9 and TRBJ1-1): DSGVTQTPKHLITATGQRVTLRCSPRSGDLSVYWYQQSLDQGLQFLIQYYNGEERAKGNILERFSAQQFPDLHSELNLSSLELGDSALYFCASSYQDSHTEAFFGQGTRLTVV.